Shown below are 12 T cell receptor beta chains from a single sample sequenced in a study of blood T cell repertoires in COVID-19 (dated by TCRdb to 2018 to 2020). Library generation was performed with the immunoSEQ multiplex PCR assay. Entries here come from immuneACCESS through TCRdb and include only in-frame sequences with V and J called. Some clones fail to appear in such tables; in the studies checked, an unresolved V gene covers under half of the shortfall, and the cause of the remainder is unknown. The sample table records about 31,000 clones; around 93% of these occur just once. Less than 7% of the sample rests with the top ten. Sequenced material: peripheral blood. The receptor source for this set is a human donor in a cohort sampled during active COVID-19.

This chain connects TRBV6-5 to TRBJ2-1, with 7 bases identical to TRBD2. The junction had 13 bases not matched to a gene; V was cut back by 7 bases and J by 7 bases. The CDR3 extends over 15 amino acids. The germline CDR1 and CDR2 sequences are MNHEY and SVGAGI. CDR3 in DNA: TGTGCCAGCACCTCCTCGGGGAGGGCACCAAATGAGCAGTTCTTC. Translation: CASTSSGRAPNEQFF.

This clone occurred once. The chain employs TRBV10-2 and TRBJ1-1; TRBD1 agrees at 8 bases. Trimming removed 2 bases from V and 1 base from J; junction bases left unmatched: 6. Germline CDR1 reads WSHSY; CDR2 reads SAAADI. CDR3 length: 16 residues. CDR3 residues: CASSETRQGPNTEAFF. For the CDR3, the DNA is TGCGCCAGCAGTGAGACACGACAGGGGCCGAACACTGAAGCTTTCTTT.

The chain is built from TRBV7-2 and TRBJ2-5; D uncertain. The CDR3 runs 12 residues. CDR1 and CDR2 (germline): SGHTA, FQGNSA. V gave up 3 bases and J gave up 5 bases, with 7 bases separating them. The chain's CDR3 is CASSFARETQYF. In DNA, the CDR3 is TGTGCCAGCAGCTTCGCCCGGGAGACCCAGTACTTC.

This clone came up once. Written as DNA, the CDR3 is TGTGCCATGTCAAAAGGCGGCTATGGCTACACCTTC. Its translation is CAMSKGGYGYTF. V gene TRBV10-3 combines with J gene TRBJ1-2; D unclear. This CDR3 region has 12 residues. Germline assignment: CDR1 ENHRY and CDR2 SYGVKD. V lost 9 bases, J lost 4 bases, and 12 bases lay in between.

The CDR3 loop reads CASSRTPTNPNEQFF. In DNA, the CDR3 is TGTGCCAGCAGCCGGACTCCCACCAACCCCAATGAGCAGTTCTTC. This rearrangement joins TRBV3-1 (or the pseudogene TRBV3-2) to TRBJ2-1; TRBD2 might be the D (5 bases). CDR1 and CDR2 from the germline V gene are LGHDT and YNNKEL (reference sequence). The CDR3 runs 15 residues. V lost 4 bases and J lost 6, with 16 bases in between.

This chain links TRBV4-1 with TRBJ2-5; 9 bases are a match to TRBD2. The CDR3 is 20 residues long. Germline loops: CDR1 MGHRA, CDR2 YSYEKL. J was trimmed by 1 base and V by 0 bases; bases with no gene match: 15. The CDR3 reads CASSQETGYSGGPLQETQYF. In nucleotides, the CDR3 is TGCGCCAGCAGCCAAGAAACGGGGTATAGCGGGGGACCTCTCCAAGAGACCCAGTACTTC.

V usage is TRBV5-1 and J usage is TRBJ2-5, with a possible D match to TRBD1 (5 bases). The CDR3 has 13 residues. Trimming took off 3 bases at V and 5 bases at J, with 11 bases between the two ends. The germline CDR1 and CDR2 sequences are SGHRS and YFSETQ. The CDR3 protein is CASSSHRIETQYF. In nucleotides, the CDR3 is TGCGCCAGCAGCTCCCACAGGATCGAGACCCAGTACTTC.

V usage is TRBV6-5 and J usage is TRBJ1-1; 7 positions agree with TRBD1. CDR1 MNHEY and CDR2 SVGAGI come from the germline V gene. The CDR3 consists of 16 residues. V lost 2 bases and J lost 0; bases outside the gene matches: 6. The CDR3 coding sequence is TGTGCCAGCAGTTACGTCCGCGGACAGGTGAACACTGAAGCTTTCTTT. This codes for CASSYVRGQVNTEAFF.

The J gene is TRBJ2-2, the V gene TRBV6-4; no reliable D call. The CDR3 has 18 amino acids. Germline V CDR1 and CDR2: MRHNA, SNTAGT. Trimming pared 0 bases from V and 0 bases from J, leaving 14 bases between. As DNA, the CDR3 is TGTGCCAGCAGTGACTCGTTGGTCGCGAATCCGAACACCGGGGAGCTGTTTTTT. Amino acids: CASSDSLVANPNTGELFF.

The chain is built from TRBV19 and TRBJ2-5; D is possibly TRBD2 (5 bases). The CDR3 sequence is 15 residues long. The V and J ends lost 5 bases and 3 bases respectively, with 16 bases between them. Germline-derived CDR1 and CDR2 are LNHDA and SQIVND (reference sequence). CDR3 coding DNA: TGTGCCAGTAGTTTAGGGAGTTGGGTGAAAGAGACCCAGTACTTC. It yields the protein CASSLGSWVKETQYF.

The chain uses TRBV19 and TRBJ2-2, with 8 bases that match TRBD2. V dropped 6 bases and J dropped 6; count of bases not matched to a gene: 6. The CDR3 runs 14 residues. Germline CDR1 LNHDA, CDR2 SQIVND (reference sequence). This CDR3 is CASRISGIAGELFF. CDR3 DNA sequence: TGTGCCAGTAGGATTAGCGGGATCGCCGGGGAGCTGTTTTTT.

Here the CDR3 DNA reads TGTGCCACCAGCAGAGAAACGACTAGCGGGGTCACAGATACGCAGTATTTT. It yields the protein CATSRETTSGVTDTQYF. The chain combines TRBV15 with TRBJ2-3, with 11 bases aligning to TRBD2. This CDR3 is 17 amino acids long. Germline CDR1 LNHNV, CDR2 YYDKDF (reference sequence). V shed 0 bases and J 2 bases; nucleotides not matched to a gene: 4.